This T cell receptor (beta chain) was sequenced during a study of response to subunit inactivated influenza vaccine. As concerns this clonotype: A junction boundary mismatches the germline segment, possibly from a read error.

TCRdb reprocessed the RT-PCR reads via MiXCR and lists one record per CDR3 protein. Counted here are under 550,000 distinct CDR3 sequences, approximately 7.2% occurring once; the ten biggest clones make up 13%. The germline V gene encodes CDR1 SGDLS and CDR2 YYNGEE. The CDR3 has 14 residues. The sequenced sample was PBMCs from blood, obtained about 23 months after vaccination. The sequence was obtained from a man aged 45 to 70 who received an inactivated influenza vaccine. V usage is TRBV9 and J usage is TRBJ2-3; tentative D call: TRBD1 (5 bases). The CDR3 bases are TGTGCCAACAGCTCAACGACAGGCACAGATACGCAGTATTTT. Protein: CANSSTTGTDTQYF.